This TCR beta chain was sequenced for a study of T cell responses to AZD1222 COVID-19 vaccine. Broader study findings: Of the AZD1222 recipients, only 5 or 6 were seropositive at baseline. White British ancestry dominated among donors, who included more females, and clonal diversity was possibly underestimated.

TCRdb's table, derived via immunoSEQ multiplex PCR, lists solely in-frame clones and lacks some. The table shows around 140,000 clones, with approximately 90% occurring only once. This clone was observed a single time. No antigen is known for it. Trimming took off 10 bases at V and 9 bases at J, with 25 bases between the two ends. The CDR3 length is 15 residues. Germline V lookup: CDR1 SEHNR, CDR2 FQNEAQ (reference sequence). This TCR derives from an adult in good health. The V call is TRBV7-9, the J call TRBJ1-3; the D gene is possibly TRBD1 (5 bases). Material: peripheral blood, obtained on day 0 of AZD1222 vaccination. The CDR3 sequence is CANGAPGSEGGTIYF. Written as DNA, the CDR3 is TGTGCCAATGGGGCCCCGGGATCTGAAGGAGGCACCATATATTTT.